A selection of T cell receptor beta chains follows, all from one sample in a study of blood T cells in healthy people across ages. TCRdb itself ran the 5' RACE reads through MiXCR, one entry per CDR3 protein. This table has 800,000 to 900,000 distinct CDR3 sequences, approximately 59% appearing once. The specimen sequenced was blood. All receptors derive from a man aged 25-40 years in good health. The CDR3 runs from the conserved cysteine through the conserved F or W. D genes are given only for firm matches. Clone size is not always given. Where it is, it says once, few, many or a class for expanded clones.

d_gene	j_gene	abundance	v_gene	CDR3nt	CDR3aa
.	TRBJ2-7	.	TRBV28	TGTGCCAGCAGTTTATCAGTCAACAGGGCCTACGAGCAGTACTTC	CASSLSVNRAYEQYF
.	TRBJ2-7	.	TRBV5-5	TGTGCCAGCAGCCCCGAGGGTGGGGGGTTCTCCTACGAGCAGTACTTC	CASSPEGGGFSYEQYF
.	TRBJ1-6	.	TRBV2	TGTGCCAACAGGTACATCGTGGGGAATTCACCCCTCCACTTT	CANRYIVGNSPLHF
TRBD1	TRBJ1-5	.	TRBV27	TGTGCCAGCAGTAGTAACAGGGGGATCGTTAATAGCAATCAGCCCCAGCATTTT	CASSSNRGIVNSNQPQHF
TRBD2	TRBJ2-5	.	TRBV27	TGTGCCAGCACCAATCCCGGGGGGAGAGAGACCCAGTACTTC	CASTNPGGRETQYF
.	TRBJ2-5	.	TRBV4-2	TGTGCCAGCAGCCAAGGTGGCGTTGGGGAGACCCAGTACTTC	CASSQGGVGETQYF
TRBD1	TRBJ2-1	.	TRBV10-3	TGTGCCATCAGAACGGGACAGGCCAATGAGCAGTTCTTC	CAIRTGQANEQFF
TRBD2	TRBJ2-3	.	TRBV25-1	TGTGCCAGCAGTGAAGCTAGCGGGGGATACACAGATACGCAGTATTTT	CASSEASGGYTDTQYF
TRBD2	TRBJ2-5	once	TRBV20-1	TGCAGTGCTAGTCGCGACGGGGGGGCCCAAGAGACCCAGTACTTC	CSASRDGGAQETQYF
.	TRBJ2-7	few	TRBV12-3/TRBV12-4	TGTGCCAGCAGTTTGTTCGGCAGATCTTACGAGCAGTACTTC	CASSLFGRSYEQYF
TRBD2	TRBJ2-7	.	TRBV4-1	TGCGCCAGCAGCCAAGATTGGGTAGCGGGGGGGTCCTACGAGCAGTACTTC	CASSQDWVAGGSYEQYF
.	TRBJ2-7	.	TRBV3-1	TGTGCCAGCAGCCGAGAAGGAGCGGGCACCTACGAGCAGTACTTC	CASSREGAGTYEQYF
.	TRBJ2-7	once	TRBV20-1	TGCAGTGCTAGAGGCAGGCAGTCCTACGAGCAGTACTTC	CSARGRQSYEQYF
TRBD1	TRBJ2-6	.	TRBV12-3/TRBV12-4	TGTGCCAGCAGTGTTGGGACAGGGGGCGATATGACTTTC	CASSVGTGGDMTF
.	TRBJ1-2	few	TRBV15	TGTGCCACCACCACAGGGACATCAAGTAACTATGGCTACACCTTC	CATTTGTSSNYGYTF
.	TRBJ1-2	.	TRBV5-1	TGCGCCAGCAGCTTGGTGTCAGGGAGTAGCTATGGCTACACCTTC	CASSLVSGSSYGYTF
.	TRBJ1-2	.	TRBV11-2	TGTGCCAGCAGCCCTGACGCAGGGGCTAACTATGGCTACACCTTC	CASSPDAGANYGYTF
TRBD2	TRBJ2-3	.	TRBV28	TGTGCCACCGGCCCAGCGGGGGCAAGAGATACGCAGTATTTT	CATGPAGARDTQYF
TRBD2	TRBJ2-5	.	TRBV20-1	TGCAGTGCTAGTGTCCCGGGGGGAATCCAAGAGACCCAGTACTTC	CSASVPGGIQETQYF
.	TRBJ2-7	few	TRBV7-9	TGTGCCAGCAGCCCTGGACAGACGTACTACGAGCAGTACTTC	CASSPGQTYYEQYF
.	TRBJ2-7	.	TRBV27	TGTGCCAGCAGTTTAAGCAGGGTTTCCGAGCAGTACTTC	CASSLSRVSEQYF
TRBD2	TRBJ2-7	.	TRBV20-1	TGCAGTGCTAGAGAACTAGCGGGGGGGCTGTACGAGCAGTACTTC	CSARELAGGLYEQYF
.	TRBJ1-6	few	TRBV4-3	TGCGCCAGCAGCCAAGAGTCCAATTCACCCCTCCACTTT	CASSQESNSPLHF